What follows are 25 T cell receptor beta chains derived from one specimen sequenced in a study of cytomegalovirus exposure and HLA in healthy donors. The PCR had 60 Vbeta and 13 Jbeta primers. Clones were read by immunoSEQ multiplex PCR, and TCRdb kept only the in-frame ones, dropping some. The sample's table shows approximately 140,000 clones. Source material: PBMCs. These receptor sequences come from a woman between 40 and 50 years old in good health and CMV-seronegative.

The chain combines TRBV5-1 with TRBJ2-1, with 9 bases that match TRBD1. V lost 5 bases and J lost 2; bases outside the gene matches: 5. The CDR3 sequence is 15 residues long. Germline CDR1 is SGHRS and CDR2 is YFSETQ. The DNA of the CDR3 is TGCGCCAGCAGGACCGGGACAGGGACCTACAATGAGCAGTTCTTC. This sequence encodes CASRTGTGTYNEQFF.

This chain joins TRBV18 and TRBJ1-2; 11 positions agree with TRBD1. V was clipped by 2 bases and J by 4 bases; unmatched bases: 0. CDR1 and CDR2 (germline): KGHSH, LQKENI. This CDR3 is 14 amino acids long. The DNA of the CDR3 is TGTGCCAGCTCACCAGGGACAGGGGGCTATGGCTACACCTTC. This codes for CASSPGTGGYGYTF. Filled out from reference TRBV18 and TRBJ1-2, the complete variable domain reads NAGVMQNPRHLVRRRGQEARLRCSPMKGHSHVYWYRQLPEEGLKFMVYLQKENIIDESGMPKERFSAEFPKEGPSILRIQQVVRGDSAAYFCASSPGTGGYGYTFGSGTRLTVV.

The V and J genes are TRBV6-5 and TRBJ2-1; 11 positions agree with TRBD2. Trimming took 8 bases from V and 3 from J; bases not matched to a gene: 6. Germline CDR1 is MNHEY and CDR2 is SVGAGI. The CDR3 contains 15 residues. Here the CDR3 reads CASSLTSGDYNEQFF. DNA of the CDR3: TGTGCCAGCTCCCTGACTAGCGGGGACTACAATGAGCAGTTCTTC.

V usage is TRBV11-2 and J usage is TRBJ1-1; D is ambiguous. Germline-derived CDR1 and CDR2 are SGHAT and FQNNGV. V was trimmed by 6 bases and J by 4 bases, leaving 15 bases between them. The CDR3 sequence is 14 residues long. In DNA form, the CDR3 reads TGTGCCAGCAGGACACTTCGCGGAGGCACTGAAGCTTTCTTT. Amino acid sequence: CASRTLRGGTEAFF.

DNA for the CDR3: TGTGCCAGCAGTTTATGGAGGCAGGGTGGCGAAAAACTGTTTTTT. Translation gives CASSLWRQGGEKLFF. The genes are TRBV28 and TRBJ1-4; D might be TRBD1 (5 bases). With 0 bases removed from V and 8 bases from J, the gap between germline ends came to 13 bases. Germline lookup yields CDR1 MDHEN and CDR2 SYDVKM. The CDR3 totals 15 residues.

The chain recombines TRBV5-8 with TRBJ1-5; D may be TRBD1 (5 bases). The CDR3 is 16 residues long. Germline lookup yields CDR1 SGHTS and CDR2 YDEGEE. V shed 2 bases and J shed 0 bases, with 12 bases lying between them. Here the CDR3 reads CASSLMGGSSNQPQHF. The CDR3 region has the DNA TGTGCCAGCAGCTTAATGGGGGGGTCTAGCAATCAGCCCCAGCATTTT.

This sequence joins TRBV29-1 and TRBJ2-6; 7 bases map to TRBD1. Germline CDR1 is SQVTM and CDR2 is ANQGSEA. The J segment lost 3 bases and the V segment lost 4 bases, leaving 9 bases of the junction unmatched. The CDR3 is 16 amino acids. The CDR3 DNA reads TGCAGCGTTGTTACAGGGGCTTCGGTTGGGGCCAACGTCCTGACTTTC. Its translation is CSVVTGASVGANVLTF. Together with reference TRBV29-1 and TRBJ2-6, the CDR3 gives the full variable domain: SAVISQKPSRDICQRGTSLTIQCQVDSQVTMMFWYRQQPGQSLTLIATANQGSEATYESGFVIDKFPISRPNLTFSTLTVSNMSPEDSSIYLCSVVTGASVGANVLTFGAGSRLTVL.

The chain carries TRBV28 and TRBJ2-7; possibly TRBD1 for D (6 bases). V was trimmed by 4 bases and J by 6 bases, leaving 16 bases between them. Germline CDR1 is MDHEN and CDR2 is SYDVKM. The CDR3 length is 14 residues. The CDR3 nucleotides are TGTGCCAGCAGTTCCTTAGGAACAGGGAGCGAGCAGTACTTC. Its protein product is CASSSLGTGSEQYF.

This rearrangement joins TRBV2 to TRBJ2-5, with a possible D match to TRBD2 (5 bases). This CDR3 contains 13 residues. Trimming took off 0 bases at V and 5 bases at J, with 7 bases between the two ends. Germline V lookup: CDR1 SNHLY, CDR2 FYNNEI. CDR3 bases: TGTGCCAGCAGTGAAGCCACGGGGGAGACCCAGTACTTC. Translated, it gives CASSEATGETQYF.

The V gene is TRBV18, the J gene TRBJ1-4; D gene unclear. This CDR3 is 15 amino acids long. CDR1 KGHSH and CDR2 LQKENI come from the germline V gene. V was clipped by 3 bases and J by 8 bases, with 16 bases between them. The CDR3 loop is CASSPTRGVGEKLFF. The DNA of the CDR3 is TGTGCCAGCTCACCTACCCGGGGAGTTGGGGAAAAACTGTTTTTT.

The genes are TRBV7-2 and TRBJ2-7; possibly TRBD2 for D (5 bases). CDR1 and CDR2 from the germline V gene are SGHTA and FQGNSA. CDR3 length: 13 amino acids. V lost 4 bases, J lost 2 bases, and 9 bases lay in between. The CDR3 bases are TGTGCCAGCAGCTCGCGGGTCGCCTACGAGCAGTACTTC. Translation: CASSSRVAYEQYF.

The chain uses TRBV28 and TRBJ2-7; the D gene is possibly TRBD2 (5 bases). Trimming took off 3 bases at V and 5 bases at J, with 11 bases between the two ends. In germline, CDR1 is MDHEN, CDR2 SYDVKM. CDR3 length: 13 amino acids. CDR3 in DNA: TGTGCCAGCAGTTTGGGAGCAGTAAACGAGCAGTACGTC. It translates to CASSLGAVNEQYV.

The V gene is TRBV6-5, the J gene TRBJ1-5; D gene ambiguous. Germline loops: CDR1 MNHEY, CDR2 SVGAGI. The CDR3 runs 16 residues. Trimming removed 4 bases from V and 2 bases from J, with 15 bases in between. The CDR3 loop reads CASSLSSSGGNQPQHF. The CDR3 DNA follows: TGTGCCAGCAGTTTGTCGAGTTCAGGTGGCAATCAGCCCCAGCATTTT.

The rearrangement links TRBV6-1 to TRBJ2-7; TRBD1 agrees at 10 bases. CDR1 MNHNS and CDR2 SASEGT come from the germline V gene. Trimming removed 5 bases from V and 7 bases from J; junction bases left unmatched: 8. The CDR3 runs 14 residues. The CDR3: CASSPWTGGGEQYF. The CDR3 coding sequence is TGTGCCAGCAGTCCCTGGACAGGGGGGGGTGAGCAGTACTTC.

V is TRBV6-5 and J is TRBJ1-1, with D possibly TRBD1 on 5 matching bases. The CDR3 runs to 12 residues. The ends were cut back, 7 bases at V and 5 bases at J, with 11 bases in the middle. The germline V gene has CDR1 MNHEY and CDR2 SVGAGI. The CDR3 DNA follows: TGTGCCAGCAACACACGGGGGACTGAAGCTTTCTTT. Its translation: CASNTRGTEAFF.

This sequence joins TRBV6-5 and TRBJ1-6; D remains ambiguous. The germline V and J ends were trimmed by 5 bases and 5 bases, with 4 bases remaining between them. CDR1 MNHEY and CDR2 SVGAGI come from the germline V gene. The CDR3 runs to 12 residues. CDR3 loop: CASSPNNSPLHF. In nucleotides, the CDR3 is TGTGCCAGCAGTCCAAATAATTCACCCCTCCACTTT.

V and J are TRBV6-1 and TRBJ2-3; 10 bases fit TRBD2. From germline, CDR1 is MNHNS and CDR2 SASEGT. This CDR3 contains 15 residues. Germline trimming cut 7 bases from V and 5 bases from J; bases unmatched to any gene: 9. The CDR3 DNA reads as TGTGCCAGCACCAGACTAGCGGGCTCGGTAGATACGCAGTATTTT. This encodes CASTRLAGSVDTQYF.

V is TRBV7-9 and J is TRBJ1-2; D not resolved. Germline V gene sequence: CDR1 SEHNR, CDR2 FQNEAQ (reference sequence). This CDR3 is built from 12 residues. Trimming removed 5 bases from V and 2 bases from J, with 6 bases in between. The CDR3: CASSPENYGYTF. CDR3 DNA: TGTGCCAGCAGCCCGGAGAACTATGGCTACACCTTC.

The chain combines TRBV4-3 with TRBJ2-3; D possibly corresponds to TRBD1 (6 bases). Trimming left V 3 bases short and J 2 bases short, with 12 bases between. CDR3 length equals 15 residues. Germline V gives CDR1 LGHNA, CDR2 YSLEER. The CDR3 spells CASSQAAGVTDTQYF. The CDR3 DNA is TGCGCCAGCAGCCAGGCGGCAGGGGTCACAGATACGCAGTATTTT.

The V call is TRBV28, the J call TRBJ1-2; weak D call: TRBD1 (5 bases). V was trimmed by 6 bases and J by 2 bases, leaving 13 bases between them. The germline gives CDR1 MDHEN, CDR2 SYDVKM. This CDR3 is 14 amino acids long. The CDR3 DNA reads TGTGCCAGCAGGTCCGCGGGGGGGAACTATGGCTACACCTTC. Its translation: CASRSAGGNYGYTF.

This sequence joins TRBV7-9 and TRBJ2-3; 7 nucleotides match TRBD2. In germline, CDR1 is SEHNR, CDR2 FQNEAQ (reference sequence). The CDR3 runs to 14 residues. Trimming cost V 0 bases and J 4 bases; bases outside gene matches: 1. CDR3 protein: CASSLAGGADTQYF. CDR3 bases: TGTGCCAGCAGCTTAGCGGGGGGGGCAGATACGCAGTATTTT.

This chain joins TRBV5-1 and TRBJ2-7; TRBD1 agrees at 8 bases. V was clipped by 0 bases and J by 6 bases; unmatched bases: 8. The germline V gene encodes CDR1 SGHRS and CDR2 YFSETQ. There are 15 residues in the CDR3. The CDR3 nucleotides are TGCGCCAGCAGCTTGGGCGGACAGGGACCCTCCGAGCAGTACTTC. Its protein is CASSLGGQGPSEQYF. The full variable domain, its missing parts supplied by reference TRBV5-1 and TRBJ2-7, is KAGVTQTPRYLIKTRGQQVTLSCSPISGHRSVSWYQQTPGQGLQFLFEYFSETQRNKGNFPGRFSGRQFSNSRSEMNVSTLELGDSALYLCASSLGGQGPSEQYFGPGTRLTVT.

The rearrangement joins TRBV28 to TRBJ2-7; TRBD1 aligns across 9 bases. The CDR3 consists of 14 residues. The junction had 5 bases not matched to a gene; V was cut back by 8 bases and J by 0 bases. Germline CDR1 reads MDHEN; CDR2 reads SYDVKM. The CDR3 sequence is CASAATGGSYEQYV. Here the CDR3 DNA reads TGTGCCAGCGCCGCGACAGGGGGCTCCTACGAGCAGTACGTC.

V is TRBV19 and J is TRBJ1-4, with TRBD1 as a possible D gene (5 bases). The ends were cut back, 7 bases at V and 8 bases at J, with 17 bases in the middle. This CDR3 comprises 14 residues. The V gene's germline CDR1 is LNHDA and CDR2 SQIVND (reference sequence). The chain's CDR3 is CASNPGLYDEKLFF. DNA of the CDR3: TGTGCCAGTAATCCGGGACTCTACGACGAAAAACTGTTTTTT.

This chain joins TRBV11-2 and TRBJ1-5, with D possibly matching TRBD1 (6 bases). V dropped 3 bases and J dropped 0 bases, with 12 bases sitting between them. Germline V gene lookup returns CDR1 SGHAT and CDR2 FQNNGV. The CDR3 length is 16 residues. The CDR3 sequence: CASSFGQPNSNQPQHF. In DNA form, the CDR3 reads TGTGCCAGCAGCTTTGGACAGCCAAATAGCAATCAGCCCCAGCATTTT.